The text below deals with one TCR beta chain. Its antigen is not known. Only in-frame clones appear in the TCRdb table, and some are missing; sequencing was by immunoSEQ multiplex PCR. In the table there are a few million clones, approximately 93% of which are singletons. This sample stems from a study of shared clonotypes between healthy human individuals. Study-level background: Plates per donor: three CD4 naive, three CD4 memory, two CD8 naive, one CD8 memory.

Findings and caveats of the study: Depth was large, yet rarefaction showed that sorted-subset sequencing was incomplete. Shared clonotypes across all four donors exceeded non-shared ones in generation probability.

V was pared by 7 bases and J by 7 bases, with 17 bases between. The CDR3 is 14 residues long. Germline V gives CDR1 SNHLY, CDR2 FYNNEI. The V call is TRBV2, the J call TRBJ2-1; the D gene is possibly TRBD1 (7 bases). This receptor was taken from a man younger than 35 in good health. Some clones in this sample may be carry-over from other donors' samples. Sequencing was performed on naive CD4+ T cells from PBMCs. The subset was: CD45RA+ positively selected. CDR3 in amino acids: CASKFSQGGNEQFF. CDR3 DNA sequence: TGTGCCAGCAAATTCAGCCAGGGGGGTAATGAGCAGTTCTTC.